This TCR beta chain appears in the sequencing data of a study of T cell responses to AZD1222 COVID-19 vaccine. This CDR3 spans 16 amino acids. The V gene end was trimmed by 4 bases and the J gene end by 9 bases; junction bases not matched to a gene: 10. Germline CDR1 reads MNHEY; CDR2 reads SVGEGT. General study results and limits: Across the whole spike, CD4 TCRs peaked at regions 160-218 and 743-854. The repertoires were collected only after the peak T cell response.

Libraries were prepared by immunoSEQ multiplex PCR; TCRdb keeps only in-frame clonotypes and omits some of them. The sample contains under 150,000 clones, roughly nine tenths of which appear only once. Remarks on this clone: The antigen is undetermined.

The sequence was obtained from an adult who received the AZD1222 COVID-19 vaccine. The sample consisted of peripheral blood, taken 28 days after the second AZD1222 dose. This chain connects TRBV6-2 or TRBV6-3 to TRBJ1-5, with 12 nucleotides matching TRBD1. CDR3 amino acids: CASSWTGQGADMPQHF. The CDR3 nucleotides are TGTGCCAGCAGTTGGACGGGACAGGGGGCGGATATGCCCCAGCATTTT.